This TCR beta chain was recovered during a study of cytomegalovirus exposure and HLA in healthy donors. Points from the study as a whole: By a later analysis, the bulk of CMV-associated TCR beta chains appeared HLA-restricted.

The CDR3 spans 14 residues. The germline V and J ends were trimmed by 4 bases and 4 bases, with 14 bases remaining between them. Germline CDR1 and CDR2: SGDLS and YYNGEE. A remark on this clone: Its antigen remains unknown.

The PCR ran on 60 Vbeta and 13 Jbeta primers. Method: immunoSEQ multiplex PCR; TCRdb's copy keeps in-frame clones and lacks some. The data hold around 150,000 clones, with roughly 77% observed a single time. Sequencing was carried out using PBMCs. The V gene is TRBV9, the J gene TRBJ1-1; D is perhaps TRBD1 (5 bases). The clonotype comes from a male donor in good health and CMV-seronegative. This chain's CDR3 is CASSPRGSGTEAFF. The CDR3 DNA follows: TGTGCCAGCAGCCCCCGGGGGTCGGGCACTGAAGCTTTCTTT.